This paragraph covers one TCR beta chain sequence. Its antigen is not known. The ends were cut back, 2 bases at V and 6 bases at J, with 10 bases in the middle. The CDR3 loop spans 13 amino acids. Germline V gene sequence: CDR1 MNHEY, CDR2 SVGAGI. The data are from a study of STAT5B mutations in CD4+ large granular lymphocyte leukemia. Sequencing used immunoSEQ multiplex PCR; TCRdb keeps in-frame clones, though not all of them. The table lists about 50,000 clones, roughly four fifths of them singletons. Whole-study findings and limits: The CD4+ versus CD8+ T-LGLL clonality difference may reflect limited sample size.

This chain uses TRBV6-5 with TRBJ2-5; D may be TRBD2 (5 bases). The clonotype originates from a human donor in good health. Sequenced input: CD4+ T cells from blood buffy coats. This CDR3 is CASSYEGGQTQYF. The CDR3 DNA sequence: TGTGCCAGCAGTTACGAAGGAGGCCAGACCCAGTACTTC.